This TCR beta chain was documented in a study of response to subunit inactivated influenza vaccine. In TCRdb, the RT-PCR reads were re-called with MiXCR into one record per CDR3 protein. The repertoire holds 500,000 to 550,000 distinct CDR3 sequences, with around 7.9% as singletons. This CDR3 has 15 amino acids. Trimming removed 3 bases from V and 1 base from J, with 12 bases in between. Germline V gene sequence: CDR1 SGHAT, CDR2 FQNNGV. This sequence originates from a man aged 45-69 years who received an inactivated influenza vaccine. The sequencing here drew on PBMCs from blood, taken less than 25 months after vaccination. V is TRBV11-2 and J is TRBJ1-1, with D tentatively TRBD1 (5 bases). CDR3 loop: CASSLQVGTNTEAFF. Here the CDR3 DNA reads TGTGCCAGCAGCTTGCAAGTTGGGACGAACACTGAAGCTTTCTTT. The full variable domain, with the rest looked up from reference TRBV11-2 and TRBJ1-1, is EAGVAQSPRYKIIEKRQSVAFWCNPISGHATLYWYQQILGQGPKLLIQFQNNGVVDDSQLPKDRFSAERLKGVDSTLKIQPAKLEDSAVYLCASSLQVGTNTEAFFGQGTRLTVV.